These T cell receptor beta chains were read from a single sample in a study of control samples from healthy donors and cancer patients. Here immunoSEQ multiplex PCR was the method, and the copy in TCRdb shows in-frame clones only, minus some. The sample has 65,000 to 95,000 clones, roughly 86% seen once; the top ten hold around 18%. Material for sequencing was blood. The receptors originated from a man in his fifties in good health. Both conserved end residues are part of each CDR3. Fields, in order: V gene, D gene, J gene, CDR3 protein, CDR3 DNA. The D gene is left open where the match is weak.

V gene: TRBV10-3
D gene: -
J gene: TRBJ2-2
CDR3 protein: CATTGGTPNTGELFF
CDR3 DNA: TGTGCCACAACCGGGGGGACACCGAACACCGGGGAGCTGTTTTTT

V gene: TRBV27
D gene: -
J gene: TRBJ2-1
CDR3 protein: CASSWGPGTYNEQFF
CDR3 DNA: TGTGCCAGCAGCTGGGGTCCGGGAACATACAATGAGCAGTTCTTC

V gene: TRBV21-1
D gene: -
J gene: TRBJ2-3
CDR3 protein: CASSSRRWREMITDTQYF
CDR3 DNA: TGTGCCAGCAGCTCTCGGAGGTGGCGGGAAATGATCACAGATACGCAGTATTTT

V gene: TRBV28
D gene: -
J gene: TRBJ1-2
CDR3 protein: CASSTIEGYTF
CDR3 DNA: TGTGCCAGCAGTACAATAGAAGGCTACACCTTC

V gene: TRBV24-1
D gene: -
J gene: TRBJ2-3
CDR3 protein: CATSDTGTSDTQYF
CDR3 DNA: TGTGCCACCAGTGATACAGGGACATCAGATACGCAGTATTTT

V gene: TRBV11-2
D gene: -
J gene: TRBJ1-1
CDR3 protein: CASSPDRTEAFF
CDR3 DNA: TGTGCCAGCAGCCCGGATCGGACTGAAGCTTTCTTT

V gene: TRBV19
D gene: -
J gene: TRBJ1-2
CDR3 protein: CASRSDSNYGYTF
CDR3 DNA: TGTGCCAGTAGATCTGATTCTAACTATGGCTACACCTTC

V gene: TRBV5-6
D gene: TRBD1
J gene: TRBJ1-3
CDR3 protein: CASAMTGGAPGNTIYF
CDR3 DNA: TGTGCCAGCGCTATGACAGGGGGCGCCCCTGGAAACACCATATATTTT

V gene: TRBV24-1
D gene: -
J gene: TRBJ1-4
CDR3 protein: CATVQGAEKLFF
CDR3 DNA: TGTGCCACGGTACAGGGCGCGGAAAAACTGTTTTTT

V gene: TRBV4-3
D gene: TRBD2
J gene: TRBJ2-3
CDR3 protein: CASSRIAGGADTQYF
CDR3 DNA: TGCGCCAGCAGCCGAATAGCGGGAGGGGCCGATACGCAGTATTTT

V gene: TRBV7-9
D gene: TRBD2
J gene: TRBJ2-5
CDR3 protein: CASSLGTSGSGGQETQYF
CDR3 DNA: TGTGCCAGCAGCCTCGGGACTAGCGGGAGTGGGGGTCAAGAGACCCAGTACTTC